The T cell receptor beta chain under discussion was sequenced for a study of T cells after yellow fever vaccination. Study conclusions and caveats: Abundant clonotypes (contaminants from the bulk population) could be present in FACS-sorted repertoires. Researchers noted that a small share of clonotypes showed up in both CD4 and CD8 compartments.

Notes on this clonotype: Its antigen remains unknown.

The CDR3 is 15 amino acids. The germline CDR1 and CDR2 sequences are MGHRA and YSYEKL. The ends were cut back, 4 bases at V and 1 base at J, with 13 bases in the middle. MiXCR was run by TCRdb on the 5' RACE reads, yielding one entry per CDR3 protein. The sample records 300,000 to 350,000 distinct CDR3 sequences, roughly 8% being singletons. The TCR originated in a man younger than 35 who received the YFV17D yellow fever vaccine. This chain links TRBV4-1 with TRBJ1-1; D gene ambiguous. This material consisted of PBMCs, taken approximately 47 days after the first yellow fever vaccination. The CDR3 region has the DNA TGCGCCAGCAGCCCTCGAAACATAGCGAACACTGAAGCTTTCTTT. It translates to CASSPRNIANTEAFF.